Listed below are T cell receptor beta chains from one sample, sequenced in a study of OX40 agonist ivuxolimab in advanced cancers. Sequenced by immunoSEQ multiplex PCR; TCRdb stores in-frame clones only, minus some. The table lists tens of thousands of clones, 80% to 90% of them singletons, with about 13% in the top ten. The material was CD4+ or CD8+ T cells sorted from blood, obtained in a trial of the OX40 agonist ivuxolimab. These receptors all come from an adult with an advanced solid tumor such as melanoma, head and neck, liver or kidney cancer. Each CDR3 is given with its conserved first and last residue.

v_gene | CDR3aa
TRBV6-5 | CASSYGGPATNEKLFF
TRBV9 | CASSGGTSQSETQYF
TRBV4-1 | CASSLVAGSSYNEQFF
TRBV5-1 | CASSLEAGNSPLHF
TRBV18 | CASSPRTAGESEQYF
TRBV4-2 | CASSQEAAGTGSYEQYF
TRBV10-3 | CAITRDPPEQYF
TRBV5-8 | CASSSWGQGPDTQYF
TRBV5-6 | CASSLVDRSNTGELFF
TRBV28 | CAIVGRSSWEQYF
TRBV4-2 | CASSQYTTEAFF
TRBV7-8 | CASSLRRPFAGHQPQHF
TRBV2 | CASIGNTIYF
TRBV7-2 | CASSLGAGGTEAFF
TRBV6-1 | CASSGQVISYEQYF
TRBV4-1 | CASSQKRWNTEAFF
TRBV28 | CASSLLSGSVSSEQFF
TRBV4-1 | CASSQGPIATGYTF